This T cell receptor (beta chain) was captured by sequencing in a study of graft-versus-host responses after intestinal transplantation. Trimming pared 7 bases from V and 8 bases from J, leaving 21 bases between. Per germline, CDR1 MNHEY and CDR2 SVGAGI. CDR3 size: 15 residues. Sequencing was performed with immunoSEQ multiplex PCR; in TCRdb, only in-frame clones are kept and a portion is missing. The sample has more than 95,000 clones, roughly nine tenths seen once; the top ten hold roughly 0.9%. This clone was detected once. Its antigen is undetermined. The sample here was unstimulated CD4+ T cells sorted from spleen or lymph node cells, taken before intestinal transplant. The receptor was isolated from a human donor who received an intestinal transplant. The chain couples TRBV6-5 to TRBJ1-3, with D perhaps TRBD1 (5 bases). In DNA, the CDR3 is TGTGCCAGCATGGGGAGTGAGAAAGGGGTCGACACCATATATTTT. Amino acids: CASMGSEKGVDTIYF.